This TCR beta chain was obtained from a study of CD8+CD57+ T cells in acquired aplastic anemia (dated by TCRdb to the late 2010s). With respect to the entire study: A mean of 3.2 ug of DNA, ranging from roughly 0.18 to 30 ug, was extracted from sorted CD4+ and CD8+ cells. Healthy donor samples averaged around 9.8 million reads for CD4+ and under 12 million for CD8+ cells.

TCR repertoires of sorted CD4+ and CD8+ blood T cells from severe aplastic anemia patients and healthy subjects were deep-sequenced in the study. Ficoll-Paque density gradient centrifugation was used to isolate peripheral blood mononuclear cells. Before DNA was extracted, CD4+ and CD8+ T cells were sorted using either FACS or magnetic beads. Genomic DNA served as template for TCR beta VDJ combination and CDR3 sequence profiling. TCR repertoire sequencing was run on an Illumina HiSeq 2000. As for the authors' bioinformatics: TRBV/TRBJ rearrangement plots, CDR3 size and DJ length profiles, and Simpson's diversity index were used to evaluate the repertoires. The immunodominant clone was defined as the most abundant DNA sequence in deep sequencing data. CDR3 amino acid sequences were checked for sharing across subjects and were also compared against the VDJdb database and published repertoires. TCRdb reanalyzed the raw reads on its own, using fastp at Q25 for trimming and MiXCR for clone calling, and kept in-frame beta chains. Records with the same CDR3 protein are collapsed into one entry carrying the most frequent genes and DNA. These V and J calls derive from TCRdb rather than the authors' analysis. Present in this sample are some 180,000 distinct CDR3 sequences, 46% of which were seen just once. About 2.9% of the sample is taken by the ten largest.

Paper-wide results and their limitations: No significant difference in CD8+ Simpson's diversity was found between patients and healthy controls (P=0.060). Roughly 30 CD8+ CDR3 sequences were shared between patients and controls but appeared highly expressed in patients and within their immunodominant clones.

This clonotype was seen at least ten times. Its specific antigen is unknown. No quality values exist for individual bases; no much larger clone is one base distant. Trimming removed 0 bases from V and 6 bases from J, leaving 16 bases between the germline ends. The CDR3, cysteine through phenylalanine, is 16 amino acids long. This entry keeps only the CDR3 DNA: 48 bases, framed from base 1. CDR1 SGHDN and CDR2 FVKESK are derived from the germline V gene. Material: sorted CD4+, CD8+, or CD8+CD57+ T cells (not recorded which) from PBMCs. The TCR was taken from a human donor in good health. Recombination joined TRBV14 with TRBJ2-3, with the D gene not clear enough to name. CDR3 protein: CASSQERPRPSDTQYF. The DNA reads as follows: TGTGCCAGCAGCCAAGAGAGACCTCGGCCGTCCGATACGCAGTATTTT.